Listed here are 16 T cell receptor beta chains from one sample, sequenced in a study of human T cells and chemical hapten exposure. Specified time point: patch test 1, 2 weeks after DPC sensitization. The treatment denotes: therapeutic diphenylcyclopropenone sensitization with weekly scalp DPC. TCRdb called the RACE reads again in MiXCR, with one record for every CDR3 protein. The sample records some 400,000 distinct CDR3 sequences, around 5% being singletons. The input for sequencing was whole blood, taken in connection with sensitization to the hapten diphenylcyclopropenone (DPC). Receptors were obtained from a woman aged 45-65 years with alopecia areata. Some clones in this sample may be carry-over from other donors' samples.

This clonotype came up many times. CDR3 DNA sequence: TGTGCCAGCAGCGGTTCGGGGCAGCAAAACATTCAGTACTTC. It yields the protein CASSGSGQQNIQYF. The rearrangement joins TRBV9 to TRBJ2-4; D possibly uses TRBD1 or TRBD2 (5 bases each). V dropped 3 bases and J dropped 5 bases, with 12 bases sitting between them. Per germline, CDR1 SGDLS and CDR2 YYNGEE. There are 14 residues in the CDR3.

V usage is TRBV7-2 and J usage is TRBJ1-4, with D perhaps matching TRBD1 (5 bases). The V end was cut by 5 bases, the J end by 8 bases, with 9 bases between. In germline, CDR1 is SGHTA, CDR2 FQGNSA. CDR3 length: 12 residues. The DNA for the CDR3 is TGTGCCAGCAGCCCTCGACAGGAAAAACTGTTTTTT. Residues: CASSPRQEKLFF.

This clonotype was seen at least ten times. The chain couples TRBV2 to TRBJ2-5, with a possible D match to TRBD1 (5 bases). This CDR3 comprises 13 residues. Germline V gene sequence: CDR1 SNHLY, CDR2 FYNNEI. Trimming took off 4 bases at V and 1 base at J, with 7 bases between the two ends. CDR3 loop: CASSGTSQETQYF. The CDR3 coding sequence is TGTGCCAGCAGTGGGACAAGCCAAGAGACCCAGTACTTC.

In this sample, this clonotype turned up many times. The rearrangement uses TRBV10-3 and TRBJ2-1; 11 bases agree with TRBD2. The germline CDR1 and CDR2 sequences are ENHRY and SYGVKD. CDR3 length: 16 amino acids. The J segment lost 8 bases and the V segment lost 0 bases, leaving 6 bases of the junction unmatched. CDR3 amino acids: CAISESSGRVSDEQFF. The CDR3 DNA follows: TGTGCCATCAGTGAGTCTAGCGGGAGGGTAAGCGATGAGCAGTTCTTC.

The gene calls are TRBV28 and TRBJ2-5, with 9 bases aligning to TRBD1. Germline CDR1 MDHEN, CDR2 SYDVKM. This CDR3 spans 14 amino acids. Trimming at V came to 4 bases and at J to 5 bases, leaving 5 bases not matched to a gene. The CDR3 sequence is CASSSHRGRETQYF. The CDR3 nucleotides read TGTGCCAGCAGTTCACACAGGGGGCGTGAGACCCAGTACTTC.

This clonotype was seen a handful of times. CDR3 nucleotides: TGCGCCAGCAGCCCAGGTGACAGGGCTGGGGCCAACGTCCTGACTTTC. This sequence encodes CASSPGDRAGANVLTF. The chain is built from TRBV5-1 and TRBJ2-6, with 7 bases matching TRBD1. CDR3 length: 16 residues. The germline gives CDR1 SGHRS, CDR2 YFSETQ. V shed 4 bases and J 2 bases; nucleotides not matched to a gene: 6.

This clonotype was counted a few times. The V gene is TRBV4-2, the J gene TRBJ2-3, with a weak D call TRBD1 (7 bases). CDR3 length: 14 amino acids. V lost 0 bases and J 5 bases, leaving 9 bases between the germline ends. From germline, CDR1 is LGHNA and CDR2 YNFKEQ. The CDR3 is CASSQERDRDTQYF. DNA of the CDR3: TGTGCCAGCAGCCAAGAGCGGGACAGAGATACGCAGTATTTT.

Only a few counts were recorded for this clonotype. This chain links TRBV29-1 with TRBJ1-5; the match to TRBD1 covers 8 bases. Germline CDR1 SQVTM, CDR2 ANQGSEA. V was pared by 6 bases and J by 5 bases, with 9 bases of the junction left unmatched. The CDR3 totals 14 residues. The chain's CDR3 is CSVRTGGGDQPQHF. In DNA form, the CDR3 reads TGCAGCGTCCGAACAGGGGGAGGAGATCAGCCCCAGCATTTT.

This clonotype was observed at least ten times. This chain connects TRBV7-2 to TRBJ2-4; a weak D match, TRBD2 (6 bases). V was shortened by 5 bases and J by 3 bases, with 14 bases between the two germline ends. In germline, CDR1 is SGHTA, CDR2 FQGNSA. The CDR3 has 15 residues. This chain's CDR3 is CASSPSAPGKNIQYF. The CDR3 nucleotides read TGTGCCAGCAGCCCTAGCGCCCCTGGCAAAAACATTCAGTACTTC. The complete variable domain, with remaining parts taken from reference TRBV7-2 and TRBJ2-4, reads GAGVSQSPSNKVTEKGKDVELRCDPISGHTALYWYRQSLGQGLEFLIYFQGNSAPDKSGLPSDRFSAERTGGSVSTLTIQRTQQEDSAVYLCASSPSAPGKNIQYFGAGTRLSVL.

Many counts were recorded for this clonotype. This chain uses TRBV27 with TRBJ2-2; TRBD1 or TRBD2 may be the D gene (7 bases each). The CDR3 is 19 amino acids. V was clipped by 0 bases and J by 4 bases, with 21 bases between them. Germline values: CDR1 MNHEY, CDR2 SMNVEV (reference sequence). DNA for the CDR3: TGTGCCAGCAGTTTATCCGGGACAGTGGGGGGGAGCCTCACCGGGGAGCTGTTTTTT. Amino acid sequence: CASSLSGTVGGSLTGELFF.

This clonotype was picked up many times. This chain uses TRBV12-3 or TRBV12-4 with TRBJ2-5; 10 nucleotides agree with TRBD2. The CDR3 spans 15 residues. V trimming: 8 bases; J trimming: 2 bases; junction bases outside the gene matches: 8. CDR3 coding DNA: TGTGCCAGCGAACGGACTAGCGGTCGACAAGAGACCCAGTACTTC. As protein: CASERTSGRQETQYF.

At least ten counts were recorded for this clonotype. The chain recombines TRBV9 with TRBJ2-2; TRBD1 agrees at 9 bases. Trimming at V came to 0 bases and at J to 0 bases, leaving 0 bases not matched to a gene. The CDR3 runs 16 residues. Germline V gene lookup returns CDR1 SGDLS and CDR2 YYNGEE. The CDR3 is CASSVGQGANTGELFF. In DNA, the CDR3 is TGTGCCAGCAGCGTAGGACAGGGGGCGAACACCGGGGAGCTGTTTTTT.

This clonotype was seen ten or more times. V gene TRBV12-3 or TRBV12-4 combines with J gene TRBJ1-2, with no clear D. The CDR3 totals 11 residues. Trimming pared 3 bases from V and 10 bases from J, leaving 9 bases between. This CDR3 reads CASSLGGDYTF. CDR3 in DNA: TGTGCCAGCAGTTTGGGCGGGGACTACACCTTC.

The V gene is TRBV29-1, the J gene TRBJ2-7; 8 bases agree with TRBD1. CDR1 SQVTM and CDR2 ANQGSEA come from the germline V gene. Unmatched junction bases numbered 8, after V lost 3 bases and J lost 7 bases. This CDR3 region has 13 residues. CDR3 nucleotide sequence: TGCAGCGTTGATACCGGGACAGGCTTGGAGCAGTACTTC. Its translation is CSVDTGTGLEQYF.

Many counts were recorded for this clonotype. This chain links TRBV18 with TRBJ1-1, with D hard to call. Trimming pared 3 bases from V and 4 bases from J, leaving 9 bases between. CDR1 and CDR2 (germline): KGHSH, LQKENI. This CDR3 is built from 13 residues. CDR3 region: CASSPKEGTEAFF. The CDR3 DNA is TGTGCCAGCTCACCCAAGGAGGGCACTGAAGCTTTCTTT.

This clonotype has at least ten counts. The genes are TRBV2 and TRBJ1-2; D uncertain. CDR1 and CDR2 (germline): SNHLY, FYNNEI. The CDR3 is made up of 10 amino acids. The ends were cut back, 5 bases at V and 5 bases at J, with 3 bases in the middle. Written as DNA, the CDR3 is TGTGCCAGCAGTTTGTATGGCTACACCTTC. Residues: CASSLYGYTF.